The 18 T cell receptor beta chains given below trace back to one sample, sequenced in a study of response to subunit inactivated influenza vaccine. TCRdb called the RT-PCR reads again in MiXCR, with one record for every CDR3 protein. This table holds roughly 570,000 distinct CDR3 sequences, 13% to 15% found once. The source material was PBMCs from blood, sampled 11 to 12 days after vaccination. These receptors all stem from a man aged 50 or older who received an inactivated influenza vaccine.

This clonotype was seen only once. V is TRBV20-1 and J is TRBJ2-5; TRBD1 matches at 9 bases. CDR1 and CDR2 (germline): DFQATT, SNEGSKA (reference sequence). The CDR3 contains 14 residues. V shed 4 bases, J shed 5 bases, and the junction held 8 bases outside the gene matches. CDR3: CSATKTGGGETQYF. The DNA for the CDR3 is TGCAGTGCTACCAAAACAGGGGGCGGGGAGACCCAGTACTTC.

The chain recombines TRBV29-1 with TRBJ2-1; TRBD2 matches at 12 bases. CDR3 size: 14 residues. V was clipped by 1 base and J by 8 bases; unmatched bases: 3. Germline lookup yields CDR1 SQVTM and CDR2 ANQGSEA. The CDR3 DNA reads as TGCAGCGTTGAAGGGACTAGCGGGGTCGATGAGCAGTTCTTC. This sequence encodes CSVEGTSGVDEQFF.

The chain links TRBV15 to TRBJ2-2, with 8 bases identical to TRBD2. The CDR3 length is 14 residues. Per germline, CDR1 LNHNV and CDR2 YYDKDF (reference sequence). V shed 3 bases, J shed 7 bases, and the junction held 4 bases outside the gene matches. This CDR3 is CATSSWLAGGELFF. The CDR3 coding sequence is TGTGCCACCAGCAGTTGGCTAGCGGGCGGGGAGCTGTTTTTT.

This sequence joins TRBV9 and TRBJ2-7; 9 positions match TRBD1. This CDR3 is 15 amino acids long. Trimming took 3 bases from V and 0 from J; bases not matched to a gene: 4. The V gene's germline CDR1 is SGDLS and CDR2 YYNGEE. The chain's CDR3 is CASSEGTGPSYEQYF. The CDR3 nucleotides are TGTGCCAGCAGCGAGGGGACAGGGCCCTCCTACGAGCAGTACTTC. The entire variable domain, with the rest obtained from reference TRBV9 and TRBJ2-7, is as follows: DSGVTQTPKHLITATGQRVTLRCSPRSGDLSVYWYQQSLDQGLQFLIQYYNGEERAKGNILERFSAQQFPDLHSELNLSSLELGDSALYFCASSEGTGPSYEQYFGPGTRLTVT.

This clonotype was seen more than once but under ten times. This chain uses TRBV30 with TRBJ2-7; 9 nucleotides match TRBD1. Looked up from germline, CDR1 is GTSNPN and CDR2 is SVGIG (reference sequence). The ends lost 1 base at V and 9 bases at J; junction bases unmatched: 4. CDR3 length: 12 amino acids. CDR3 sequence (DNA): TGTGCCTGGAGTGACAGGGGGCGCGTGCAGTACTTC. This codes for CAWSDRGRVQYF.

This clonotype was counted between two and nine times. The chain recombines TRBV3-1 with TRBJ1-1, with D tentatively TRBD1 (5 bases). Germline lookup yields CDR1 LGHDT and CDR2 YNNKEL (reference sequence). There are 15 residues in the CDR3. Between the trimmed V and J ends, which lost 1 base and 5 bases, there was a span of 14 bases. CDR3 nucleotides: TGTGCCAGCAGCCAAGGACCGGGGGGTACTACTGAAGCTTTCTTT. Its protein is CASSQGPGGTTEAFF.

J is TRBJ2-7 and V is TRBV7-2; possible D gene TRBD2, 5 bases. The CDR3 length is 15 residues. V shed 4 bases and J shed 4 bases, with 17 bases lying between them. Germline V gene sequence: CDR1 SGHTA, CDR2 FQGNSA. The CDR3 loop reads CASSSSGNGYYEQYF. The CDR3 nucleotides are TGTGCCAGCAGCTCCAGCGGTAACGGGTATTACGAGCAGTACTTC.

This clonotype has a handful of counts. J is TRBJ2-5 and V is TRBV12-3 or TRBV12-4; D may be TRBD2 (7 bases). The CDR3 is made up of 14 amino acids. V was cut by 2 bases and J by 7 bases, with 14 bases left in between. This CDR3 is CASSLRRGPRTQYF. In DNA form, the CDR3 reads TGTGCCAGCAGTTTAAGGCGGGGGCCGAGGACCCAGTACTTC.

This clonotype was counted a few times. The V and J genes are TRBV9 and TRBJ1-2; the D gene is possibly TRBD1 (6 bases). Germline V CDR1 and CDR2: SGDLS, YYNGEE. This CDR3 spans 14 amino acids. V was shortened by 4 bases and J by 8 bases, with 18 bases between the two germline ends. The CDR3 region is CASSPPSGAGGYTF. The DNA of the CDR3 is TGTGCCAGCAGCCCTCCGTCAGGGGCGGGCGGCTACACCTTC.

The chain joins TRBV5-6 to TRBJ2-7; TRBD1 is a possible D gene (6 bases). The CDR3 has 14 residues. The ends were cut back, 2 bases at V and 0 bases at J, with 9 bases in the middle. Germline assignment: CDR1 SGHDT and CDR2 YYEEEE. DNA of the CDR3: TGTGCCAGCAGCTTCTGGACAGCCTCCTACGAGCAGTACTTC. This encodes CASSFWTASYEQYF.

The sample holds a few counts of this clonotype. The chain joins TRBV6-2 or TRBV6-3 to TRBJ2-1; D not resolved. The ends were cut back, 7 bases at V and 5 bases at J, with 21 bases in the middle. Per the germline V gene, CDR1 is MNHEY and CDR2 is SVGEGT. The CDR3 extends over 16 amino acids. The CDR3 spells CASTYLLGDLHNEQFF. CDR3 DNA: TGTGCCAGCACCTATTTGTTGGGTGACTTACACAATGAGCAGTTCTTC.

The CDR3 loop reads CSVPGTSGGPNTGELFF. CDR3 in DNA: TGCAGCGTTCCCGGGACTAGCGGGGGGCCGAACACCGGGGAGCTGTTTTTT. This chain uses TRBV29-1 with TRBJ2-2; 15 nucleotides match TRBD2. CDR1 is SQVTM, CDR2 ANQGSEA, per germline. J lost 0 bases, V lost 5 bases, and 4 bases had no gene match. The CDR3 runs to 17 residues.

This clonotype has just a few counts. The chain recombines TRBV12-3 or TRBV12-4 with TRBJ2-5; D gene ambiguous. This CDR3 has 13 residues. V dropped 7 bases and J dropped 1 base, with 10 bases sitting between them. CDR3 residues: CASTPSSQETQYF. CDR3 DNA: TGTGCCAGCACCCCGAGCAGCCAAGAGACCCAGTACTTC.

The chain is built from TRBV28 and TRBJ2-7; D unresolved. CDR1 and CDR2 from the germline V gene are MDHEN and SYDVKM. The CDR3 has 12 residues. Trimming left V 6 bases short and J 5 bases short, with 11 bases between. CDR3 protein: CASSLTLHEQYF. Here the CDR3 DNA reads TGTGCCAGCAGCCTCACACTCCACGAGCAGTACTTC.

This clonotype was seen ten or more times. This chain connects TRBV5-5 to TRBJ2-7, with 9 bases aligning to TRBD1. This CDR3 contains 16 residues. Trimming at V came to 0 bases and at J to 5 bases, leaving 9 bases not matched to a gene. Germline CDR1 and CDR2: SGHKS and YYEKEE (reference sequence). DNA of the CDR3: TGTGCCAGCAGCTTGGCCGGGACAGGGATGCTGGACGAGCAGTACTTC. It encodes CASSLAGTGMLDEQYF.

The gene calls are TRBV15 and TRBJ2-6, with D uncertain. The CDR3 extends over 16 amino acids. Germline V lookup: CDR1 LNHNV, CDR2 YYDKDF (reference sequence). Trimming cost V 4 bases and J 0 bases, with 10 bases left between them. CDR3 coding DNA: TGTGCCACCAGCAACTCCAGGAACTCTGGGGCCAACGTCCTGACTTTC. Translation: CATSNSRNSGANVLTF.

The chain uses TRBV10-3 and TRBJ1-2; D not resolved. V dropped 3 bases and J dropped 3 bases, with 11 bases sitting between them. The CDR3 contains 14 residues. Germline V gives CDR1 ENHRY, CDR2 SYGVKD. The CDR3 protein is CAISDSKEDYGYTF. DNA for the CDR3: TGTGCCATCAGTGACTCAAAGGAAGACTATGGCTACACCTTC.

This rearrangement joins TRBV7-9 to TRBJ2-7; D perhaps matches TRBD1 (5 bases). CDR1 and CDR2 from the germline V gene are SEHNR and FQNEAQ (reference sequence). The CDR3 sequence is 14 residues long. With 1 base removed from V and 6 bases from J, the gap between germline ends came to 13 bases. DNA for the CDR3: TGTGCCAGCAGCTTAGGGATCAGGGATTCCGAGCAGTACTTC. Protein sequence: CASSLGIRDSEQYF.